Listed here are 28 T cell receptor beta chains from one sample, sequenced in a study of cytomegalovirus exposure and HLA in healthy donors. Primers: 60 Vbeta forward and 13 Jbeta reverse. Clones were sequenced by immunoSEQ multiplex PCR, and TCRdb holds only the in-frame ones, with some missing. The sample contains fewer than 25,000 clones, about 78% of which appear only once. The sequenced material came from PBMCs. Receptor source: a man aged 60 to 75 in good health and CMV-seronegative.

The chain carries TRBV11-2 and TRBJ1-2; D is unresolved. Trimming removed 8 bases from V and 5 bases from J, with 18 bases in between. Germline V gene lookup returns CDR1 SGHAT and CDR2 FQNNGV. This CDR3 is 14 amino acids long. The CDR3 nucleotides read TGTGCCAGCGGAGCCCCTTTCGCCCAATATGGCTACACCTTC. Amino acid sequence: CASGAPFAQYGYTF.

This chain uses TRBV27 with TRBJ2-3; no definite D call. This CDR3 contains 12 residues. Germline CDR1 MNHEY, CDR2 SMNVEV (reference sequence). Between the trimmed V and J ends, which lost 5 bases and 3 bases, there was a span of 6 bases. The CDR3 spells CASSQLTDTQYF. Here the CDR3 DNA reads TGTGCCAGCAGTCAACTTACAGATACGCAGTATTTT.

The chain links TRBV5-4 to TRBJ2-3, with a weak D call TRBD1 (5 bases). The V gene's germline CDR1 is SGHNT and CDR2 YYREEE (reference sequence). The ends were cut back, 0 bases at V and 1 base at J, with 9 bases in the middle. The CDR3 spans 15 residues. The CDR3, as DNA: TGTGCCAGCAGCTTGGGCCTAGGGGGCACAGATACGCAGTATTTT. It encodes CASSLGLGGTDTQYF.

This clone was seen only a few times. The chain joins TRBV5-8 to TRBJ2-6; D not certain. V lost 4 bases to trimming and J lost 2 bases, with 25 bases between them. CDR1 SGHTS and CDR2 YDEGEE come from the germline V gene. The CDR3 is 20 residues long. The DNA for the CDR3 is TGTGCCAGCAGCCCGGTTATACGTCGAGCAAAGTTGGCTGGGGCCAACGTCCTGACTTTC. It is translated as CASSPVIRRAKLAGANVLTF.

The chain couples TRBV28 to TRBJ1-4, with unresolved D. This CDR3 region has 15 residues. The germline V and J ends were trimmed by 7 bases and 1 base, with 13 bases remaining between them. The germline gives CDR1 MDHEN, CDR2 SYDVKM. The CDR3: CASTWGGRTNEKLFF. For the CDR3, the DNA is TGTGCCAGCACCTGGGGTGGGAGAACTAATGAAAAACTGTTTTTT.

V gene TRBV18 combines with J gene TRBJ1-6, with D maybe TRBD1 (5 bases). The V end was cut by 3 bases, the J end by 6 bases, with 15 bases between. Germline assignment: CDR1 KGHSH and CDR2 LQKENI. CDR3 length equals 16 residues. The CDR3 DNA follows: TGTGCCAGCTCACCTCGGGCGGAGGGGATTAATTCACCCCTCCACTTT. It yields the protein CASSPRAEGINSPLHF.

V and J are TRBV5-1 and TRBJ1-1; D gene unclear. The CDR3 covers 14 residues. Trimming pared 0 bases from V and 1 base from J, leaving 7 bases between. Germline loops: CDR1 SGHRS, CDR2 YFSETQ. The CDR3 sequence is CASSLGQENTEAFF. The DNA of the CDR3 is TGCGCCAGCAGCTTGGGGCAGGAGAACACTGAAGCTTTCTTT. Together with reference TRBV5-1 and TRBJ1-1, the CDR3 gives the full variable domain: KAGVTQTPRYLIKTRGQQVTLSCSPISGHRSVSWYQQTPGQGLQFLFEYFSETQRNKGNFPGRFSGRQFSNSRSEMNVSTLELGDSALYLCASSLGQENTEAFFGQGTRLTVV.

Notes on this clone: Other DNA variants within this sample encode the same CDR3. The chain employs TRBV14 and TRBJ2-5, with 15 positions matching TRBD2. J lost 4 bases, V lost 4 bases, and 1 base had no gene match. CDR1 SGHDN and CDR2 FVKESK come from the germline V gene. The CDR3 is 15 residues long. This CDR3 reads CASSLGLAGGETQYF. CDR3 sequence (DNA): TGTGCCAGCAGCCTGGGACTAGCGGGGGGAGAGACCCAGTACTTC.

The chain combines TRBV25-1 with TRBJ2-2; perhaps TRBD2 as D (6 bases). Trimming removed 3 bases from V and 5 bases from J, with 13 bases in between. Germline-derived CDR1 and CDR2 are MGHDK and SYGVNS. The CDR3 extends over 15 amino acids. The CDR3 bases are TGTGCCAGCAGTGAGGGAGGATCGGGGACCGGGGAGCTGTTTTTT. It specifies CASSEGGSGTGELFF.

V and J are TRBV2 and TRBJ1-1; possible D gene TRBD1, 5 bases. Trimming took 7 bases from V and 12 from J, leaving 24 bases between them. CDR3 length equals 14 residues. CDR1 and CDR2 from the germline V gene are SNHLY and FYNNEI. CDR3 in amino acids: CASTRGGQGGMSFF. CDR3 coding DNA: TGTGCCAGCACTCGAGGAGGGCAGGGCGGAATGTCTTTCTTT.

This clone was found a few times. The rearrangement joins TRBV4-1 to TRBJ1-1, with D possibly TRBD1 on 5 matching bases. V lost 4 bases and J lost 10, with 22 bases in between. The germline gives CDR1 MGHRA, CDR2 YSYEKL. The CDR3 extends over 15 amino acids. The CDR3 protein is CASSPVFTGESGAFF. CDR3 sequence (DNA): TGCGCCAGCAGCCCCGTTTTCACAGGAGAATCTGGAGCTTTCTTT.

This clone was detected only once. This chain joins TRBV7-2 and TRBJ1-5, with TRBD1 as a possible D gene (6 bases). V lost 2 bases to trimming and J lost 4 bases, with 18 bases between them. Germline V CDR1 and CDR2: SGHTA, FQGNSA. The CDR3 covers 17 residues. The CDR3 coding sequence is TGTGCCAGCAGCTTAACCACCTTCAGGGGCACGAATCAGCCCCAGCATTTT. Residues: CASSLTTFRGTNQPQHF.

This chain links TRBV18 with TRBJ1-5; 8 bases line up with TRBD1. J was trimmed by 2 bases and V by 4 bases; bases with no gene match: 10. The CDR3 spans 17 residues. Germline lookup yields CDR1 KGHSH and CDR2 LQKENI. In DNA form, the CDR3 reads TGTGCCAGCTCACACGGACAGGGCGTGGACGGCAATCAGCCCCAGCATTTT. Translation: CASSHGQGVDGNQPQHF.

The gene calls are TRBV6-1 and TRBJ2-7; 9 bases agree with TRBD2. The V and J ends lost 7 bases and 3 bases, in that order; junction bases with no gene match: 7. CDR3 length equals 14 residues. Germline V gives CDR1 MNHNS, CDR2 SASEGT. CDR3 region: CASTGTSRIYEQYF. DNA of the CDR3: TGTGCCAGCACCGGGACTAGCAGGATCTACGAGCAGTACTTC.

CDR3 amino acids: CASSPTGAPSYEQYF. For the CDR3, the DNA is TGTGCCAGCAGCCCAACAGGGGCCCCCTCCTACGAGCAGTACTTC. The rearrangement joins TRBV11-3 to TRBJ2-7, with 7 bases fitting TRBD1. The CDR3 sequence is 15 residues long. The J segment lost 0 bases and the V segment lost 5 bases, leaving 7 bases of the junction unmatched. CDR1 SGHNT and CDR2 YENEEA come from the germline V gene.

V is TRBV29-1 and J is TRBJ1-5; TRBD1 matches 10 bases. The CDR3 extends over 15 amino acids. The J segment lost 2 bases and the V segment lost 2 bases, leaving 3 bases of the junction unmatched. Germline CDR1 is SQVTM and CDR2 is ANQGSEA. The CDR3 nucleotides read TGCAGCGTTGAATTCGGGACAGGGGGCAATCAGCCCCAGCATTTT. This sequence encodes CSVEFGTGGNQPQHF.

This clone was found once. Here the CDR3 DNA reads TGTGCCAGCAGTGAGTGGACAGGATCTAACTATGGCTACACCTTC. It yields the protein CASSEWTGSNYGYTF. This sequence joins TRBV6-1 and TRBJ1-2; 7 positions agree with TRBD1. The junction had 4 bases not matched to a gene; V was cut back by 3 bases and J by 0 bases. Germline lookup yields CDR1 MNHNS and CDR2 SASEGT. The CDR3 is 15 amino acids.

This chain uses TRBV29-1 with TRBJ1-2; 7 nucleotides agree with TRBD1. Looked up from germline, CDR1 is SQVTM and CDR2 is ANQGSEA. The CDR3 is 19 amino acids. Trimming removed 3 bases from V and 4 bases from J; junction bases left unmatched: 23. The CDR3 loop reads CSVDRAGTDEIPDFYGYTF. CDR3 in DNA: TGCAGCGTTGATAGAGCAGGGACAGACGAAATACCTGACTTCTATGGCTACACCTTC. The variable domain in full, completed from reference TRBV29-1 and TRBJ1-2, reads SAVISQKPSRDICQRGTSLTIQCQVDSQVTMMFWYRQQPGQSLTLIATANQGSEATYESGFVIDKFPISRPNLTFSTLTVSNMSPEDSSIYLCSVDRAGTDEIPDFYGYTFGSGTRLTVV.

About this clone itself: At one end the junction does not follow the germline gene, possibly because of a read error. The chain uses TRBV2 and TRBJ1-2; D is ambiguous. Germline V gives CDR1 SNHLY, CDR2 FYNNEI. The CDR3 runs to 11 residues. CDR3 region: CASRDSGEHSF. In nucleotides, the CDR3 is TGTGCCAGCAGGGACTCCGGTGAACACTCCTTC.

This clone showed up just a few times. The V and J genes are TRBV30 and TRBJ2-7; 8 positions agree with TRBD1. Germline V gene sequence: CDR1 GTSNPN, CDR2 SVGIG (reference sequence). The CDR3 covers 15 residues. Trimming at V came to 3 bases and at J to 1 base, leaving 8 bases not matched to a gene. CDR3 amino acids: CAWSDTWTGSYEQYF. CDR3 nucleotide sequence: TGTGCCTGGAGCGACACTTGGACAGGGTCCTACGAGCAGTACTTC.

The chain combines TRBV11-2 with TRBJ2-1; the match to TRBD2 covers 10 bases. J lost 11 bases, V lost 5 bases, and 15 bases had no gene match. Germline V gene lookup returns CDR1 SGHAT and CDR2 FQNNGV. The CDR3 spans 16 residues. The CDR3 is CASSPGGAGGTLKQFF. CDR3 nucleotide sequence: TGTGCCAGCAGCCCAGGGGGAGCGGGGGGGACGTTGAAGCAGTTCTTC.

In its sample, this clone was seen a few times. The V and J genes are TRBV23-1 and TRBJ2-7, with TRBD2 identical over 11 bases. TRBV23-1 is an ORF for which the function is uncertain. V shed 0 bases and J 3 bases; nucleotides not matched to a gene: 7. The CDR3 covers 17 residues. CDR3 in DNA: TGCGCCAGCAGTCAATCTCGGGGAGGGACTAGCGGCTACGAGCAGTACTTC. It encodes CASSQSRGGTSGYEQYF.

In DNA, the CDR3 is TGTGCCTGCCTCCGGGACAGGGGATTCTCTGGCTACACCTTC. It is translated as CACLRDRGFSGYTF. The chain couples TRBV30 to TRBJ1-2; TRBD1 matches 10 bases. The CDR3 is 14 residues long. V lost 6 bases and J lost 7; bases outside the gene matches: 11. CDR1 and CDR2 (germline): GTSNPN, SVGIG (reference sequence).

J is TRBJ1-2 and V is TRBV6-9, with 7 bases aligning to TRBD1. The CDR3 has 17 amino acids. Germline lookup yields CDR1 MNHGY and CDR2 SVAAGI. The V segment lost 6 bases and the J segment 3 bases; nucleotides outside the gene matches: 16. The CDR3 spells CASSGVRQGRYYYGYTF. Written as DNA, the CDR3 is TGTGCCAGCAGCGGCGTAAGACAGGGTAGGTATTACTATGGCTACACCTTC.

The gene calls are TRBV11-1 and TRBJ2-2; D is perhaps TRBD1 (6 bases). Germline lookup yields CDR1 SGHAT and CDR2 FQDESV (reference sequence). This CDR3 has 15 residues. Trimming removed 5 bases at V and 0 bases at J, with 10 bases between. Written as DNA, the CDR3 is TGTGCCAGCAGCCCACAGGGAGCGAACACCGGGGAGCTGTTTTTT. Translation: CASSPQGANTGELFF.

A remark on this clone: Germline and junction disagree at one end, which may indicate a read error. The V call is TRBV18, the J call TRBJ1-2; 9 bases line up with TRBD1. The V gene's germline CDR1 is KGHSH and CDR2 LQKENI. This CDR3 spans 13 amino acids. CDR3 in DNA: TGTGCCAGCTCGGGACAGGGTGATTCCGGCTACCCCTTC. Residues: CASSGQGDSGYPF. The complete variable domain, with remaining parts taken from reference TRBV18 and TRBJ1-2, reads NAGVMQNPRHLVRRRGQEARLRCSPMKGHSHVYWYRQLPEEGLKFMVYLQKENIIDESGMPKERFSAEFPKEGPSILRIQQVVRGDSAAYFCASSGQGDSGYPFGSGTRLTVV.

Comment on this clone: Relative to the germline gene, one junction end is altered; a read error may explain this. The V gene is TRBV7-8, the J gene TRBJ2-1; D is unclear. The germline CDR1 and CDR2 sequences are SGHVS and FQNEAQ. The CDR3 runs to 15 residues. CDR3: CSSSHYTSSYNEQFF. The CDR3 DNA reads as TGTTCCAGCAGCCACTATACCAGCTCCTACAATGAGCAGTTCTTC.

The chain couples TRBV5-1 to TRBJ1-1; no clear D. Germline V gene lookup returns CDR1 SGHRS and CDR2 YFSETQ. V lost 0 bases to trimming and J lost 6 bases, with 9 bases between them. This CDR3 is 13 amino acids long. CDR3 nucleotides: TGCGCCAGCAGCTTGGAGGCGGAGGCTGAAGCTTTCTTT. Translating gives CASSLEAEAEAFF.